This T cell receptor (beta chain) was sequenced for a study of T cells expressing NK-cell markers. Study details: Repertoires of TCR beta were obtained from T cells sorted as CD3+CD56+NKG2C+, CD3+CD56+NKG2C- and CD3+CD56-NKG2C+. The authors sequenced eight donors, of whom seven were HCMV-seropositive and one was seronegative.

Findings of the study overall: Similarly, these clonotypes led the CD3+CD56-NKG2C+ fraction as well in a handful of donors.

On this clonotype itself: The antigen is not known.

Germline V CDR1 and CDR2: MGHDK, SYGVNS. This CDR3 has 13 residues. Making the TCR beta cDNA relied on 5'RACE template switching with UMIs. TCRdb derives one entry per CDR3 protein from the 5' RACE reads, leaving out DNA. The sample spans 350,000 to 500,000 distinct CDR3 sequences; the ten largest clones claim 6% to 8%. The sample taken for sequencing was blood T cells: a sorted CD56 or NKG2C T cell subset, CD4+ or CD8+ T cells, or bulk PBMC T cells (not recorded which). The rearrangement joins TRBV25-1 to TRBJ1-1. The sequence was collected from a woman aged 18-69 years in good health. CDR3 sequence: CASSEYRATEAFF.